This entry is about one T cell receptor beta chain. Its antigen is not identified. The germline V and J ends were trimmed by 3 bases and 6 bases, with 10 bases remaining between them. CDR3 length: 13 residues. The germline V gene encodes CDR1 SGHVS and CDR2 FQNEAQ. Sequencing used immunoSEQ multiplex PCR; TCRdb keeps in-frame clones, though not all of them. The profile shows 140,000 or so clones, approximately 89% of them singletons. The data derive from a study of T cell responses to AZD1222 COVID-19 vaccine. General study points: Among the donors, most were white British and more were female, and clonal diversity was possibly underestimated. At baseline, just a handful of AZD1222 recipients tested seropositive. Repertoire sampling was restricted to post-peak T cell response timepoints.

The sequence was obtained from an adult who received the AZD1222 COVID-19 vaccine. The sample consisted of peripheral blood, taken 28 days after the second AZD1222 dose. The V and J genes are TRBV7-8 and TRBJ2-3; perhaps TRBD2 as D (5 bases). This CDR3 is CASSFRSGDTQYF. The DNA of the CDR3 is TGTGCCAGCAGCTTCCGGTCGGGGGATACGCAGTATTTT.